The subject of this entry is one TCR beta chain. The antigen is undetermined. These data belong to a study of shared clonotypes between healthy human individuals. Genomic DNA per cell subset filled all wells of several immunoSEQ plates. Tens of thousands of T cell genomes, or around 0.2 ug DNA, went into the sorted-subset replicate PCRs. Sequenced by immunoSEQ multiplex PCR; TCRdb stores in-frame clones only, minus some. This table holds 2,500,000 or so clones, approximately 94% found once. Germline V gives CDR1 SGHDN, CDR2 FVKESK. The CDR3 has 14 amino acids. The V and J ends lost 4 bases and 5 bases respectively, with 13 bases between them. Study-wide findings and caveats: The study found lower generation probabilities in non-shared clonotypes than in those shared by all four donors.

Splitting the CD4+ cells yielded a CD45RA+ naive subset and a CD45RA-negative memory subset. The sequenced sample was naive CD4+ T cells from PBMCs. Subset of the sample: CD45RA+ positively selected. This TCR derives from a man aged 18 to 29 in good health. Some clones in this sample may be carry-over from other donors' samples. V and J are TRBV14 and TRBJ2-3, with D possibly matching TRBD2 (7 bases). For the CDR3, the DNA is TGTGCCAGCAGCCCCTGGGGGGGCAAAGATACGCAGTATTTT. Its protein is CASSPWGGKDTQYF. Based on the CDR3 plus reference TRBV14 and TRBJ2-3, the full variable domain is EAGVTQFPSHSVIEKGQTVTLRCDPISGHDNLYWYRRVMGKEIKFLLHFVKESKQDESGMPNNRFLAERTGGTYSTLKVQPAELEDSGVYFCASSPWGGKDTQYFGPGTRLTVL.